This T cell receptor (beta chain) comes out of a study of cytomegalovirus exposure and HLA in healthy donors. The PCR ran on 60 Vbeta and 13 Jbeta primers. Clones were read by immunoSEQ multiplex PCR, and TCRdb kept only the in-frame ones, dropping some. The table has roughly 100,000 clones, around 74% seen once. Trimming left V 2 bases short and J 5 bases short, with 7 bases between. In germline, CDR1 is SGHTA, CDR2 FQGTGA. CDR3 size: 13 residues. The chain is built from TRBV7-3 and TRBJ2-1; D is unresolved. The sample comprised PBMCs. This receptor was identified in a woman aged 40 to 50 in good health and CMV-seronegative. The CDR3 protein is CASSLGLNNEQFF. In DNA, the CDR3 is TGTGCCAGCAGCTTAGGTCTAAACAATGAGCAGTTCTTC.